This TCR beta chain was profiled in a study of blood T cell repertoires in COVID-19. Study at large: T cells, B-cell-depleted T cells, or PBMCs supplied cDNA or gDNA.

Libraries were prepared by immunoSEQ multiplex PCR; TCRdb keeps only in-frame clonotypes and omits some of them. The repertoire consists of around 500,000 clones, with approximately 88% occurring once and the leading ten covering 1.5% to 2%. Germline V gives CDR1 LNHDA, CDR2 SQIVND (reference sequence). This CDR3 has 15 amino acids. On this clone itself: At one end the junction does not follow the germline gene, possibly because of a read error.

The source is a woman aged 40-49 years who had recovered from COVID-19. This chain uses TRBV19 with TRBJ1-5; 7 nucleotides agree with TRBD1. The sample was PBMCs or T cells enriched from blood (not recorded which). CDR3: CASSTPGQPNQPQHF. DNA of the CDR3: TGTGCCAGCAGTACTCCGGGACAGCCGAATCAGCCCCAGCATTTT.